Below are 14 T cell receptor beta chains sequenced from a single sample in a study of blood T cells in healthy people across ages. Through a sample-barcoded 5' primer and a J-beta primer mix, a second PCR was run for about 6 to 12 cycles. TCRdb ran MiXCR on the 5' RACE reads and lists one entry per CDR3 protein. The sample has roughly 1.6 million distinct CDR3 sequences; roughly 32% are singletons. Source material: blood. Receptors originate from a woman aged 25 to 39 in good health.

This clonotype was counted at least ten times. The chain uses TRBV7-2 and TRBJ1-2, with TRBD1 as a possible D gene (5 bases). The germline gives CDR1 SGHTA, CDR2 FQGNSA. This CDR3 has 12 amino acids. Between the trimmed V and J ends, which lost 0 bases and 13 bases, there was a span of 12 bases. CDR3 region: CASSLALRGVTF. In DNA, the CDR3 is TGTGCCAGCAGCTTAGCGCTTAGAGGGGTCACCTTC.

The V call is TRBV4-2, the J call TRBJ2-3, with 9 bases identical to TRBD2. V lost 0 bases and J lost 5; bases outside the gene matches: 9. CDR1 LGHNA and CDR2 YNFKEQ come from the germline V gene. This CDR3 is 17 amino acids long. The CDR3 sequence: CASSQDRWGGREDTQYF. For the CDR3, the DNA is TGTGCCAGCAGCCAAGACCGCTGGGGCGGGAGGGAAGATACGCAGTATTTT.

This clonotype was seen repeatedly, ten times or more. The chain has TRBV4-1 and TRBJ2-1; 8 positions agree with TRBD1. There are 14 residues in the CDR3. V lost 1 base, J lost 9 bases, and 5 bases stayed unmatched. The germline V gene has CDR1 MGHRA and CDR2 YSYEKL. The CDR3 DNA follows: TGCGCCAGCAGCCAAGGACAGGGGTTCGCTGAGCAGTTCTTC. Amino acids: CASSQGQGFAEQFF.

The DNA of the CDR3 is TGCAGTGCTACGACAGGGAGTAACACTGAAGCTTTCTTT. This gives the protein CSATTGSNTEAFF. This chain links TRBV20-1 with TRBJ1-1; 7 bases align to TRBD1. This CDR3 is 13 amino acids long. V lost 4 bases to trimming and J lost 2 bases; unmatched junction nucleotides: 4. Germline lookup yields CDR1 DFQATT and CDR2 SNEGSKA (reference sequence).

Remarks on this clonotype: A much larger clone differs from this one at a single base, so this may be a read error. The chain couples TRBV6-1 to TRBJ2-7; D gene ambiguous. Germline V gives CDR1 MNHNS, CDR2 SASEGT. The CDR3 has 14 residues. CDR3 sequence: CVSSEVGGFYEQYF. The CDR3 nucleotides are TGTGTCAGCAGTGAAGTAGGTGGGTTCTACGAGCAGTACTTC.

The J gene is TRBJ1-6, the V gene TRBV27; D gene ambiguous. This CDR3 has 14 residues. The V and J ends lost 6 bases and 10 bases respectively, with 16 bases between them. Germline V gives CDR1 MNHEY, CDR2 SMNVEV (reference sequence). The CDR3 nucleotides are TGTGCCAGCAGCTACCGCAGAGGTGACTCACCCCTCCACTTT. Amino acids: CASSYRRGDSPLHF.

The rearrangement links TRBV7-6 to TRBJ2-2, with TRBD1 identical over 8 bases. V dropped 1 base and J dropped 2; count of bases not matched to a gene: 9. The CDR3 spans 18 residues. CDR1 is SGHVS, CDR2 FNYEAQ, per germline. The CDR3 sequence: CASSLGQGSYLNTGELFF. In DNA form, the CDR3 reads TGTGCCAGCAGCTTAGGACAGGGGTCCTACCTAAACACCGGGGAGCTGTTTTTT. Full variable domain (missing parts from reference TRBV7-6 and TRBJ2-2): GAGVSQSPRYKVTKRGQDVALRCDPISGHVSLYWYRQALGQGPEFLTYFNYEAQQDKSGLPNDRFSAERPEGSISTLTIQRTEQRDSAMYRCASSLGQGSYLNTGELFFGEGSRLTVL.

This chain joins TRBV5-1 and TRBJ2-7, with no clear D. V was trimmed by 0 bases and J by 0 bases, leaving 10 bases between them. The CDR3 runs to 15 residues. Germline V lookup: CDR1 SGHRS, CDR2 YFSETQ. CDR3 loop: CASSLGQHLSYEQYF. In DNA form, the CDR3 reads TGCGCCAGCAGCTTGGGGCAACATCTCTCCTACGAGCAGTACTTC. Based on the CDR3 plus reference TRBV5-1 and TRBJ2-7, the full variable domain is KAGVTQTPRYLIKTRGQQVTLSCSPISGHRSVSWYQQTPGQGLQFLFEYFSETQRNKGNFPGRFSGRQFSNSRSEMNVSTLELGDSALYLCASSLGQHLSYEQYFGPGTRLTVT.

This clonotype occurred a few times. V and J are TRBV20-1 and TRBJ2-5; the D call may be TRBD1 or TRBD2 (6 bases each). This CDR3 comprises 13 residues. From germline, CDR1 is DFQATT and CDR2 SNEGSKA (reference sequence). Trimming left V 5 bases short and J 5 bases short, with 15 bases between. CDR3 DNA sequence: TGCAGTGCTCACTCCGGGGGCGGGGAGACCCAGTACTTC. It is translated as CSAHSGGGETQYF.

V usage is TRBV2 and J usage is TRBJ1-2, with TRBD1 identical over 7 bases. The CDR3 has 16 amino acids. V lost 5 bases to trimming and J lost 6 bases; unmatched junction nucleotides: 15. CDR1 and CDR2 from the germline V gene are SNHLY and FYNNEI. The CDR3 sequence is CASSSIRQGGANGYTF. DNA for the CDR3: TGTGCCAGCAGTTCAATTAGACAGGGTGGGGCGAATGGCTACACCTTC.

Many counts were recorded for this clonotype. This chain uses TRBV10-3 with TRBJ1-2; unclear D gene. The germline V and J ends were trimmed by 3 bases and 1 base, with 6 bases remaining between them. CDR3 length: 13 residues. Germline V lookup: CDR1 ENHRY, CDR2 SYGVKD. CDR3 sequence: CAISDTSNYGYTF. DNA of the CDR3: TGTGCCATCAGTGACACAAGTAACTATGGCTACACCTTC.

This chain connects TRBV11-2 to TRBJ1-5, with D possibly being TRBD1 (5 bases). The germline V and J ends were trimmed by 6 bases and 1 base, with 13 bases remaining between them. This CDR3 spans 15 amino acids. CDR1 is SGHAT and CDR2 is FQNNGV in the germline V gene. CDR3: CASRAGQGSNQPQHF. Here the CDR3 DNA reads TGTGCCAGCAGGGCCGGCCAGGGAAGCAATCAGCCCCAGCATTTT.

This clonotype has a single count. V gene TRBV29-1 combines with J gene TRBJ1-2, with unresolved D. CDR1 is SQVTM and CDR2 is ANQGSEA in the germline V gene. This CDR3 has 16 residues. The V and J ends lost 0 bases and 2 bases respectively, with 16 bases between them. DNA of the CDR3: TGCAGCGTTGAAGATTCGGCCAGGCCGAGAAACTATGGCTACACCTTC. Protein sequence: CSVEDSARPRNYGYTF.

J is TRBJ2-1 and V is TRBV28; 9 bases match TRBD1. The V and J ends lost 5 bases and 6 bases, in that order; junction bases with no gene match: 5. Germline CDR1 reads MDHEN; CDR2 reads SYDVKM. This CDR3 has 14 amino acids. The CDR3 DNA reads as TGTGCCAGCAGTCGGGACAGGGTAGTCAATGAGCAGTTCTTC. As protein: CASSRDRVVNEQFF.